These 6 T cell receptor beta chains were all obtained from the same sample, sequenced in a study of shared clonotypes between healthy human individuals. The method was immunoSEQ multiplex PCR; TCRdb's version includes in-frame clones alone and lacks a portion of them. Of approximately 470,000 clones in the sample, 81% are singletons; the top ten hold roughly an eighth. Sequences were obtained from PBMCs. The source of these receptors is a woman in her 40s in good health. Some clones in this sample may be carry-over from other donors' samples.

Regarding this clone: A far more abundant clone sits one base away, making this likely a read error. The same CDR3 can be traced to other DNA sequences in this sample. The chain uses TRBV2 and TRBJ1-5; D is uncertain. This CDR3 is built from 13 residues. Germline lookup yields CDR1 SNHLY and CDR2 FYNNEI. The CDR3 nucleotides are TGTGCCAGTAGTGGTGAGGTGAATCAGCCCCAGCATTTT. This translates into CASSGEVNQPQHF.

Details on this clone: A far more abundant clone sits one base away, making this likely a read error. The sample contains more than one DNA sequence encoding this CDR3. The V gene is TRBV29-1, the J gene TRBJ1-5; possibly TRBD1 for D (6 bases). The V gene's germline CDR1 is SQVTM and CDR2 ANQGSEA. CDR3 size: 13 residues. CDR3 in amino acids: CSVSSGGNQPQHF. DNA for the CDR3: TGCAGCGTCTCCTCGGGGGGCAATCAGCCCCAGCATTTC.

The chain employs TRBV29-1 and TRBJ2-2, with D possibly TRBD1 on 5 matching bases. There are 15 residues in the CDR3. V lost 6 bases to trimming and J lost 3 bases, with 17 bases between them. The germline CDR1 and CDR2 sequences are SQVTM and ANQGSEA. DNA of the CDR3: TGCAGCGTCGTGGACCCCGTGGGGCACACCGGGGAGCTGTTTTTT. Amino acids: CSVVDPVGHTGELFF.

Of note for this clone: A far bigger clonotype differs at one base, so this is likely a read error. CDR3 DNA: TGTGCCAGCGCCGCGGGGACAGGGGGATTGCCCCAGCATTTT. Translating gives CASAAGTGGLPQHF. The J gene is TRBJ1-5, the V gene TRBV28; 11 bases map to TRBD1. The CDR3 extends over 14 amino acids. V gave up 8 bases and J gave up 9 bases; unmatched junction bases: 9. CDR1 is MDHEN, CDR2 SYDVKM, per germline.

Written as DNA, the CDR3 is TGTGCCAGCAGTGTCCGGGAGAGGGGAGGTTCGCAGTATTTT. It specifies CASSVRERGGSQYF. V and J are TRBV2 and TRBJ2-3, with D possibly matching TRBD2 (6 bases). Trimming cost V 4 bases and J 10 bases, with 18 bases left between them. Germline V gene lookup returns CDR1 SNHLY and CDR2 FYNNEI. This CDR3 is built from 14 residues.

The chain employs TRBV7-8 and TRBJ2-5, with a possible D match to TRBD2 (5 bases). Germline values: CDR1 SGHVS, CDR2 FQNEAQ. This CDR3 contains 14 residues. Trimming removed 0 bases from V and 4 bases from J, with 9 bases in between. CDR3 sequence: CASSLARRGETQYF. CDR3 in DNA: TGTGCCAGCAGCTTAGCGCGCCGGGGAGAGACCCAGTACTTC.